This passage covers 16 T cell receptor beta chains from one sample sequenced in a study of T cells in Graves' hyperthyroidism and ophthalmopathy. The source material, RNA transcripts, was used to amplify TCR beta CDR3 regions. In the first-round RT-PCR of the TCR CDR3, the HTBI primer set was used. TCRdb re-called the multiplex PCR reads through MiXCR, storing one row per CDR3 protein. This table holds about 400,000 distinct CDR3 sequences, about a sixth found once. Specimen: blood. All receptors derive from a woman aged 18-29 years with Graves' hyperthyroidism that later progressed to Graves' ophthalmopathy.

J is TRBJ1-4 and V is TRBV9; 7 bases line up with TRBD1. In germline, CDR1 is SGDLS, CDR2 YYNGEE. This CDR3 has 15 amino acids. The J segment lost 7 bases and the V segment lost 3 bases, leaving 9 bases of the junction unmatched. CDR3 DNA sequence: TGTGCCAGCAGCGGGGGGGACAGAGGCTCTGAAAAACTGTTTTTT. Amino acids: CASSGGDRGSEKLFF.

This clonotype was counted at least ten times. The rearrangement joins TRBV6-2 or TRBV6-3 to TRBJ2-7, with 8 bases that match TRBD1. Germline assignment: CDR1 MNHEY and CDR2 SVGEGT. V dropped 4 bases and J dropped 2; count of bases not matched to a gene: 10. The CDR3 contains 16 residues. DNA of the CDR3: TGTGCCAGCAGTTCCTTTCTCCGGGACAGGACCTACGAGCAGTACTTC. Translated, it gives CASSSFLRDRTYEQYF.

The rearrangement joins TRBV28 to TRBJ1-2; possibly TRBD1 for D (5 bases). This CDR3 region has 14 residues. The V end lost 4 bases, the J end lost 4 bases, and 13 bases lay between the germline ends. The germline CDR1 and CDR2 sequences are MDHEN and SYDVKM. The CDR3 here is CASSSLGPSYGYTF. Written as DNA, the CDR3 is TGTGCCAGCAGTTCTTTGGGACCGAGCTATGGCTACACCTTC.

Worth noting for this clonotype: A much larger clonotype is one base distant, so this may be a read error. The chain links TRBV3-1 to TRBJ2-1; a possible D gene is TRBD2 (6 bases). With 1 base removed from V and 4 bases from J, the gap between germline ends came to 14 bases. This CDR3 region has 16 residues. The germline gives CDR1 LGHDT, CDR2 YNNKEL (reference sequence). The CDR3 DNA reads TGTGCCAGCAGCCAAGGGATAGGACTATCGTACAATGAGCAGTTCTTC. Translating gives CASSQGIGLSYNEQFF.

J is TRBJ2-3 and V is TRBV2; 8 bases fit TRBD2. The V gene's germline CDR1 is SNHLY and CDR2 FYNNEI. Unmatched junction bases numbered 6, after V lost 5 bases and J lost 5 bases. The CDR3 has 14 amino acids. CDR3 DNA: TGTGCCAGCAGTTTTAGCGGGATTGGAGATACGCAGTATTTT. Its translation is CASSFSGIGDTQYF.

This clonotype was counted ten times or more. This chain connects TRBV6-6 to TRBJ2-1; D gene ambiguous. The V end was cut by 2 bases, the J end by 0 bases, with 8 bases between. The CDR3 covers 15 residues. Looked up from germline, CDR1 is MNHNY and CDR2 is SVGAGI (reference sequence). The CDR3 loop reads CASSYRALSYNEQFF. The CDR3 region has the DNA TGTGCCAGCAGTTACAGGGCACTCTCCTACAATGAGCAGTTCTTC.

This clonotype has only a few counts. DNA of the CDR3: TGTGCCAGTAGTAAGGGCCATTCCAAATACCCTGACACCGGGGAGCTGTTTTTT. It translates to CASSKGHSKYPDTGELFF. The genes are TRBV19 and TRBJ2-2; D remains unclear. Germline lookup yields CDR1 LNHDA and CDR2 SQIVND (reference sequence). V was trimmed by 4 bases and J by 3 bases, leaving 21 bases between them. There are 18 residues in the CDR3.

This clonotype was seen ten or more times. This rearrangement joins TRBV28 to TRBJ1-5; D is unclear. This CDR3 comprises 13 residues. Germline loops: CDR1 MDHEN, CDR2 SYDVKM. V shed 7 bases and J shed 4 bases, with 11 bases lying between them. CDR3 protein: CASKSPGNQPQHF. The CDR3 nucleotides read TGTGCCAGCAAGTCCCCGGGGAATCAGCCCCAGCATTTT. The whole variable domain, filled in from reference TRBV28 and TRBJ1-5, reads DVKVTQSSRYLVKRTGEKVFLECVQDMDHENMFWYRQDPGLGLRLIYFSYDVKMKEKGDIPEGYSVSREKKERFSLILESASTNQTSMYLCASKSPGNQPQHFGDGTRLSIL.

This clonotype was seen many times. The chain couples TRBV13 to TRBJ2-1, with D unresolved. The CDR3 extends over 14 amino acids. Trimming took off 5 bases at V and 5 bases at J, with 13 bases between the two ends. Germline V gene lookup returns CDR1 PRHDT and CDR2 FYEKMQ (reference sequence). CDR3 bases: TGTGCCAGCAGCATTTCCAGGATGGACAATGAGCAGTTCTTC. It translates to CASSISRMDNEQFF. The complete variable domain, with remaining parts taken from reference TRBV13 and TRBJ2-1, reads AAGVIQSPRHLIKEKRETATLKCYPIPRHDTVYWYQQGPGQDPQFLISFYEKMQSDKGSIPDRFSAQQFSDYHSELNMSSLELGDSALYFCASSISRMDNEQFFGPGTRLTVL.

This clonotype was observed at least ten times. This sequence joins TRBV20-1 and TRBJ2-3, with 16 nucleotides matching TRBD2. The germline V gene has CDR1 DFQATT and CDR2 SNEGSKA (reference sequence). CDR3 length: 16 amino acids. J gave up 1 base and V 6 bases, and 4 bases lay outside the gene matches. Written as DNA, the CDR3 is TGCAGTGCCCCGGGACTAGCGGGAGGGCGCACAGATACGCAGTATTTT. Protein product: CSAPGLAGGRTDTQYF.

This clonotype occurred many times. This chain joins TRBV10-3 and TRBJ1-5; D is uncertain. The germline V and J ends were trimmed by 7 bases and 5 bases, with 9 bases remaining between them. The CDR3 covers 12 residues. The germline CDR1 and CDR2 sequences are ENHRY and SYGVKD. The CDR3 here is CAIKGDDQPQHF. In DNA, the CDR3 is TGTGCCATCAAGGGAGACGATCAGCCCCAGCATTTT.

This clonotype was recorded at least ten times. The J gene is TRBJ2-7, the V gene TRBV7-2, with D unclear. There are 12 residues in the CDR3. CDR1 is SGHTA, CDR2 FQGNSA, per germline. Trimming removed 5 bases from V and 6 bases from J, with 11 bases in between. CDR3 residues: CASSRPPGEQYF. The DNA of the CDR3 is TGTGCCAGCAGCCGTCCCCCTGGCGAGCAGTACTTC.

This clonotype was seen only a few times. Since no conserved phenylalanine or tryptophan closes the CDR3, a read error is the likely cause. This chain uses TRBV2 with TRBJ1-5; TRBD1 aligns across 8 bases. V shed 2 bases and J 3 bases; nucleotides not matched to a gene: 6. This CDR3 is 16 amino acids long. CDR1 is SNHLY and CDR2 is FYNNEI in the germline V gene. The CDR3 loop is CASSEYRTGNNQPQHL. CDR3 nucleotides: TGTGCCAGCAGTGAATACAGGACAGGGAACAATCAGCCCCAGCATCTT.

Points on this clonotype: An end of the junction does not agree with germline; a read error may underlie this. The rearrangement links TRBV19 to TRBJ2-1; 7 bases are shared with TRBD1. There are 17 residues in the CDR3. Germline V gene sequence: CDR1 LNHDA, CDR2 SQIVND (reference sequence). The CDR3 coding sequence is TGTGCCAGTAGTATGTTACAGGGGCGACTTGAAGGCAATGGGCAGTTCTTC. Encoded protein: CASSMLQGRLEGNGQFF.

Comments on this clonotype: Just one base apart from a much larger clone, this may be a read error. This sequence joins TRBV27 and TRBJ2-7, with TRBD1 identical over 9 bases. CDR1 is MNHEY and CDR2 is SMNVEV in the germline V gene (reference sequence). Trimming cost V 3 bases and J 5 bases; bases outside gene matches: 8. The CDR3 is made up of 15 amino acids. The CDR3 region is CASSFTGTGIHEQYF. In nucleotides, the CDR3 is TGTGCCAGCAGTTTCACCGGGACAGGGATCCACGAGCAGTACTTC.

The chain joins TRBV27 to TRBJ2-3; D remains ambiguous. Trimming took off 2 bases at V and 3 bases at J, with 9 bases between the two ends. Germline V CDR1 and CDR2: MNHEY, SMNVEV (reference sequence). The CDR3 sequence is 14 residues long. CDR3 nucleotide sequence: TGTGCCAGCAGTTTAAATCGAGAAACAGATACGCAGTATTTT. Protein: CASSLNRETDTQYF.